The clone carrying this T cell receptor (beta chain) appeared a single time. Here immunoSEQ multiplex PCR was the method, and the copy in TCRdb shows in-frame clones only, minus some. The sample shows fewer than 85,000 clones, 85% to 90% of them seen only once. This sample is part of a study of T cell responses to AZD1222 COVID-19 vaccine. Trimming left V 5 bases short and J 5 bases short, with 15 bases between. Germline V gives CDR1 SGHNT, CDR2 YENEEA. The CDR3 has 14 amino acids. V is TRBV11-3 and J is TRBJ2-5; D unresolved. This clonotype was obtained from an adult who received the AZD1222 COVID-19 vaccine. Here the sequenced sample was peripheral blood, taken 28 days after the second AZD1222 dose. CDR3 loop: CASSLESNRETQYF. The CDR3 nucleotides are TGTGCCAGCAGCCTCGAGTCCAACCGGGAGACCCAGTACTTC.